Sequencing of this TCR beta chain was carried out in a study of T cell repertoires in cytomegalovirus infection. Findings and limits, study-wide: Ex vivo, HLA-C-restricted CMV-specific TCR beta clonotypes prevailed over the rest of the response. Summed public TCR beta family frequency identified CMV carriers bearing the relevant HLA.

From germline, CDR1 is MNHEY and CDR2 SVGAGI. J was trimmed by 11 bases and V by 0 bases; bases with no gene match: 6. CDR3 length equals 15 residues. This clonotype occurred many times. Antigen specificity is unknown. MiXCR was run by TCRdb on the reads, yielding one entry per CDR3 protein. The sample has 450,000 to 600,000 distinct CDR3 sequences, 30% to 35% seen once. The source is a human donor in good health (CMV status not recorded). Some clones in this sample may be carry-over from other donors' samples. V usage is TRBV6-5 and J usage is TRBJ2-1, with 11 bases matching TRBD2. Material: cultured PBMCs, obtained from culture after CMV antigen stimulation. The CDR3 is CASSYSTSGNSKQFF. CDR3 DNA: TGTGCCAGCAGTTACTCGACTAGCGGGAACTCAAAGCAGTTCTTC.